This T cell receptor (beta chain) appears in the sequencing data of a study of blood T cell repertoires in COVID-19. This clone was counted a single time. Germline assignment: CDR1 LNHDA and CDR2 SQIVND (reference sequence). Trimming stripped 4 bases from V and 1 base from J, with 17 bases between. The CDR3 has 16 amino acids. Measured with immunoSEQ multiplex PCR; TCRdb has only the in-frame clones, and not every one. This sample has around 230,000 clones, with 86% found just once. This sequence was found in a woman between 40 and 50 years old with acute COVID-19. What was sequenced was PBMCs or T cells enriched from blood (not recorded which). The chain links TRBV19 to TRBJ2-7; the D gene is possibly TRBD2 (6 bases). CDR3 protein: CASSSLWGTVSYEQYF. The CDR3 nucleotides are TGTGCCAGTAGTAGTTTGTGGGGGACTGTATCCTACGAGCAGTACTTC.